The clone carrying this TCR beta chain was observed at least ten times. These data originate in a study of T cells in Graves' hyperthyroidism and ophthalmopathy. The CDR3 contains 15 residues. Per germline, CDR1 MNHEY and CDR2 SMNVEV (reference sequence). V lost 6 bases and J 0 bases, leaving 15 bases between the germline ends. RNA transcripts provided the source from which TCR beta CDR3 regions were amplified. The primer set for the first-round RT-PCR of the TCR CDR3 was HTBI. TCRdb analysed the multiplex PCR reads with MiXCR anew, one entry per CDR3 protein. Here the sample spans about 400,000 distinct CDR3 sequences, approximately 15% being singletons.

The sequence was obtained from a woman between 18 and 29 years old with Graves' hyperthyroidism. This chain links TRBV27 with TRBJ2-7, with a possible D match to TRBD2 (6 bases). The sample consisted of blood. The CDR3 DNA follows: TGTGCCAGCAGGAACCCGCTCGGGAGCTCCTACGAGCAGTACTTC. Translating gives CASRNPLGSSYEQYF.